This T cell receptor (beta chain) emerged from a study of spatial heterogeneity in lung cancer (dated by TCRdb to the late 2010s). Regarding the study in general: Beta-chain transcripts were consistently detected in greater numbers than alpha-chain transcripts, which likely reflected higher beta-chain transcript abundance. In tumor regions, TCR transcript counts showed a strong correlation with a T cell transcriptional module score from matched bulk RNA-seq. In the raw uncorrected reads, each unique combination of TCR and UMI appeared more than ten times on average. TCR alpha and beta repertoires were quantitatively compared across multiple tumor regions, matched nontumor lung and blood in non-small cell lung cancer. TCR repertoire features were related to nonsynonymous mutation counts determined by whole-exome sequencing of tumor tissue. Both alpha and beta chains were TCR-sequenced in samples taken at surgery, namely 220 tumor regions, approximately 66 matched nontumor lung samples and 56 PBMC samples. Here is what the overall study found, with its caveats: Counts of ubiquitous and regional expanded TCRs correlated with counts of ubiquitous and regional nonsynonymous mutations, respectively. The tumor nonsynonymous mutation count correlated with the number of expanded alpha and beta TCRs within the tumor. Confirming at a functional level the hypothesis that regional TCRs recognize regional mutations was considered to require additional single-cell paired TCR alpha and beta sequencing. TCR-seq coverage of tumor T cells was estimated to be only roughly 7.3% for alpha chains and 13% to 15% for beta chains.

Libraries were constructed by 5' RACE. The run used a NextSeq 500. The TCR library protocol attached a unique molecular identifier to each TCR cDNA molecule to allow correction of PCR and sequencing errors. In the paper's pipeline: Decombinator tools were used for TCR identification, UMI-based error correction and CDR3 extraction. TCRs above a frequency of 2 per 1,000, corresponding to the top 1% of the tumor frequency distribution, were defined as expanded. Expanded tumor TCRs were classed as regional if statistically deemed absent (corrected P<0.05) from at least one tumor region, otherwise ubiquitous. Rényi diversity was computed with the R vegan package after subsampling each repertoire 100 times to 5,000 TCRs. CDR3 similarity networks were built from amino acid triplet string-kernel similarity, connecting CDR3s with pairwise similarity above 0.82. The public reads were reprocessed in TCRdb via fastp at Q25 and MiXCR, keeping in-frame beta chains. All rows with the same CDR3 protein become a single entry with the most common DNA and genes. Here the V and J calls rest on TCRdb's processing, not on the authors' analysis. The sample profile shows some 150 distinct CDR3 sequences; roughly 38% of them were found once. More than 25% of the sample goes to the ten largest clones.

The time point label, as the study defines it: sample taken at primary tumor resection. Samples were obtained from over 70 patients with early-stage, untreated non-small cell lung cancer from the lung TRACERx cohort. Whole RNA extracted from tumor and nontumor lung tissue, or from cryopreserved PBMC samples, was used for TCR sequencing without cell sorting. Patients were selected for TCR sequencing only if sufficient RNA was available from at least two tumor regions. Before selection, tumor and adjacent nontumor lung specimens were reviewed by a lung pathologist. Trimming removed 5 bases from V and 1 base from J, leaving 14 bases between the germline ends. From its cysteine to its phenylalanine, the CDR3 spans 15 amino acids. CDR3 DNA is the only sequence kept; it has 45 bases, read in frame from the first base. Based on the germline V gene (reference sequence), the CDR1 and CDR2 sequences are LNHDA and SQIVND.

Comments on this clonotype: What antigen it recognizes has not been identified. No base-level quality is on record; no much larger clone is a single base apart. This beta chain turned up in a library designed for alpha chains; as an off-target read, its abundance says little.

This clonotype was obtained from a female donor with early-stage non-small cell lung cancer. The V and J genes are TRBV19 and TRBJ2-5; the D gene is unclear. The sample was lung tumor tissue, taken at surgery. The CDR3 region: CASSPSQLGQETQYF. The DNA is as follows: TGTGCCAGTAGTCCCTCCCAGCTCGGCCAAGAGACCCAGTACTTC.